What follows are 14 T cell receptor beta chains derived from one specimen sequenced in a study of siplizumab effects on memory and regulatory T cells. Assay: immunoSEQ multiplex PCR; the TCRdb copy retains only in-frame clones and omits some. This repertoire shows roughly 120,000 clones, about 95% found once; its top ten account for roughly 1.5%. The specimen sequenced was non-Treg CD4+ T cells sorted from blood. Every receptor here comes from a human donor in good health.

The sample holds one count of this clone. The chain couples TRBV5-1 to TRBJ2-7; 9 nucleotides agree with TRBD1. This CDR3 has 15 residues. Germline values: CDR1 SGHRS, CDR2 YFSETQ. The V gene end was trimmed by 0 bases and the J gene end by 4 bases; junction bases not matched to a gene: 5. CDR3 amino acids: CASSLATGGTYEQYF. CDR3 sequence (DNA): TGCGCCAGCAGCTTGGCAACAGGGGGCACGTACGAGCAGTACTTC.

This rearrangement joins TRBV4-1 to TRBJ2-5, with 9 bases aligning to TRBD2. The DNA end favors TRBJ2-7, so the J call may be wrong. Germline V gene sequence: CDR1 MGHRA, CDR2 YSYEKL. This CDR3 region has 16 residues. The CDR3 loop reads CASSQDYQTSGYEQYF. CDR3 DNA sequence: TGCGCCAGCAGCCAAGATTACCAGACTAGCGGCTACGAGCAGTACTTC.

The chain uses TRBV7-9 and TRBJ1-1; D not resolved. The germline V and J ends were trimmed by 4 bases and 0 bases, with 6 bases remaining between them. Germline V gene sequence: CDR1 SEHNR, CDR2 FQNEAQ (reference sequence). This CDR3 is built from 13 residues. CDR3 region: CASSSRLNTEAFF. CDR3 bases: TGTGCCAGCAGCTCCCGACTGAACACTGAAGCTTTCTTT.

Note on this clone: A read error may produce the germline difference seen at one junction end. The chain joins TRBV5-1 to TRBJ2-7; D is unclear. CDR1 SGHRS and CDR2 YFSETQ come from the germline V gene. The CDR3 has 13 amino acids. CDR3 sequence: CASSRKGRSEQYF. The CDR3 coding sequence is TGTGCCAGCAGCCGGAAGGGCAGGTCCGAGCAGTACTTC.

This chain joins TRBV28 and TRBJ1-1; D gene ambiguous. Trimming removed 3 bases at V and 0 bases at J, with 11 bases between. CDR3 size: 15 residues. The V gene's germline CDR1 is MDHEN and CDR2 SYDVKM. Written as DNA, the CDR3 is TGTGCCAGCAGTTTCGGCCTGTCCATGAACACTGAAGCTTTCTTT. This translates into CASSFGLSMNTEAFF.

The chain couples TRBV7-6 to TRBJ1-1, with 11 bases lining up with TRBD1. Per germline, CDR1 SGHVS and CDR2 FNYEAQ. V lost 7 bases to trimming and J lost 5 bases; unmatched junction nucleotides: 12. CDR3 length equals 16 residues. The CDR3 spells CASTPGDRGSKTEAFF. Here the CDR3 DNA reads TGTGCCAGCACCCCTGGGGACAGGGGGTCCAAAACTGAAGCTTTCTTT.

The gene calls are TRBV7-9 and TRBJ1-6; D not certain. From germline, CDR1 is SEHNR and CDR2 FQNEAQ (reference sequence). The CDR3 sequence is 13 residues long. V lost 1 base to trimming and J lost 10 bases, with 8 bases between them. CDR3 region: CASSLVSESPLHF. The CDR3 DNA reads TGTGCCAGCAGCTTAGTGTCAGAGTCACCCCTCCACTTT.

The CDR3 loop is CASSRGARNQPQHF. The CDR3 DNA reads TGTGCCAGCAGCAGGGGGGCTCGCAATCAGCCCCAGCATTTT. This chain uses TRBV6-1 with TRBJ1-5; 7 positions match TRBD1. Germline trimming cut 6 bases from V and 2 bases from J; bases unmatched to any gene: 4. The CDR3 sequence is 14 residues long. Germline CDR1 and CDR2: MNHNS and SASEGT.

The chain is built from TRBV5-1 and TRBJ2-1; 7 positions agree with TRBD2. Germline-derived CDR1 and CDR2 are SGHRS and YFSETQ. Unmatched junction bases numbered 6, after V lost 1 base and J lost 5 bases. The CDR3 is 15 residues long. The CDR3 nucleotides read TGCGCCAGCAGCTTGACCGCGGGAGCCAACAATGAGCAGTTCTTC. It encodes CASSLTAGANNEQFF.

The chain carries TRBV6-1 and TRBJ1-2; no clear D. Per the germline V gene, CDR1 is MNHNS and CDR2 is SASEGT. The V end lost 7 bases, the J end lost 4 bases, and 10 bases lay between the germline ends. The CDR3 contains 12 residues. CDR3 sequence (DNA): TGTGCCAGCAAAGGGTTCGGCTATGGCTACACCTTC. This gives the protein CASKGFGYGYTF.

The chain combines TRBV2 with TRBJ2-5, with D perhaps matching TRBD1 or TRBD2 (5 bases each). Germline V lookup: CDR1 SNHLY, CDR2 FYNNEI. CDR3 size: 14 residues. V was cut by 6 bases and J by 2 bases, with 13 bases left in between. The CDR3 nucleotides are TGTGCCAGCAGGATCGGGACGCTACAAGAGACCCAGTACTTC. Residues: CASRIGTLQETQYF.

J is TRBJ2-5 and V is TRBV18; TRBD1 agrees at 10 bases. The DNA end is a closer match to TRBJ2-7, so the J assignment may be wrong. The CDR3 extends over 15 amino acids. The germline CDR1 and CDR2 sequences are KGHSH and LQKENI. The DNA of the CDR3 is TGTGCCAGCTCATCTGGACAGGGGGGGACCTACGAGCAGTACTTC. It encodes CASSSGQGGTYEQYF.

This clone was seen only once. This rearrangement joins TRBV14 to TRBJ1-4; D unclear. V was clipped by 4 bases and J by 0 bases, with 24 bases between them. The CDR3 is made up of 20 amino acids. Germline loops: CDR1 SGHDN, CDR2 FVKESK. The CDR3 here is CASSRKRLNILGPTNEKLFF. In nucleotides, the CDR3 is TGTGCCAGCAGCCGAAAGCGGCTAAACATCCTAGGCCCAACTAATGAAAAACTGTTTTTT. The whole variable domain, remainder taken from reference TRBV14 and TRBJ1-4, is EAGVTQFPSHSVIEKGQTVTLRCDPISGHDNLYWYRRVMGKEIKFLLHFVKESKQDESGMPNNRFLAERTGGTYSTLKVQPAELEDSGVYFCASSRKRLNILGPTNEKLFFGSGTQLSVL.

This chain links TRBV5-4 with TRBJ2-1; 8 bases are a match to TRBD2. The CDR3 has 13 amino acids. Germline V CDR1 and CDR2: SGHNT, YYREEE (reference sequence). With V trimmed by 6 bases and J by 8 bases, 7 bases remained unmatched. Here the CDR3 DNA reads TGTGCCAGCAAGCGACTAGCGATCGATGAGCAGTTCTTC. Encoded protein: CASKRLAIDEQFF.